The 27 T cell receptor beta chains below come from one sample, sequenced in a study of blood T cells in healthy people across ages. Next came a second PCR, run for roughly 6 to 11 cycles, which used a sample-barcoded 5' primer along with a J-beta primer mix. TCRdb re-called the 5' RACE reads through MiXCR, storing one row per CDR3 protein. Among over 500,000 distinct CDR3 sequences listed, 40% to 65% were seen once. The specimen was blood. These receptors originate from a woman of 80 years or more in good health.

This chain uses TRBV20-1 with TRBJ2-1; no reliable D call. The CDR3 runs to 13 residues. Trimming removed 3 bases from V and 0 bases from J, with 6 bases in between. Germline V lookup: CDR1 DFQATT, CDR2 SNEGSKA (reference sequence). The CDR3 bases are TGCAGTGCTAGCGAAAGCTCCTACAATGAGCAGTTCTTC. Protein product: CSASESSYNEQFF.

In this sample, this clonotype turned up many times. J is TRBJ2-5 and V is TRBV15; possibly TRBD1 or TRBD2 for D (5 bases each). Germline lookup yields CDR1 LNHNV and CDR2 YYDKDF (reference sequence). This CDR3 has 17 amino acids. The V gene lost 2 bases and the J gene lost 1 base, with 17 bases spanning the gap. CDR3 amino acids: CATSRSSNGTVQETQYF. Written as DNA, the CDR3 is TGTGCCACCAGCAGATCATCCAACGGGACGGTCCAAGAGACCCAGTACTTC.

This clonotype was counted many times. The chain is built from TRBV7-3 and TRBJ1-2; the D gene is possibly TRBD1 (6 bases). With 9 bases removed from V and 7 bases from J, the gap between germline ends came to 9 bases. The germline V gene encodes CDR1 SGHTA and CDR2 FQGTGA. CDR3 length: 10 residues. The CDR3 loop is CARGGGGYTF. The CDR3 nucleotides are TGTGCCAGAGGGGGTGGTGGCTACACCTTC.

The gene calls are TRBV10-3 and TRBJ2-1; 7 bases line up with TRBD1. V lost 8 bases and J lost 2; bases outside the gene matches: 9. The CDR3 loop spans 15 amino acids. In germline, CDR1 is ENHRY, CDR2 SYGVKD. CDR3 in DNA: TGTGCCATCCAGCCCCAGGGGGACACCTACAATGAGCAGTTCTTC. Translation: CAIQPQGDTYNEQFF.

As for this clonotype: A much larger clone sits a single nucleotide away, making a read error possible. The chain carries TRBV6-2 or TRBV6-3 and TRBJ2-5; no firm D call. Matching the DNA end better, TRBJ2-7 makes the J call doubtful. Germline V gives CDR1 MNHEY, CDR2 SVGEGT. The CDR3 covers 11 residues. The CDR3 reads CATSYDHEQYF. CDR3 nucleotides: TGTGCCACTTCCTACGACCACGAGCAGTACTTC.

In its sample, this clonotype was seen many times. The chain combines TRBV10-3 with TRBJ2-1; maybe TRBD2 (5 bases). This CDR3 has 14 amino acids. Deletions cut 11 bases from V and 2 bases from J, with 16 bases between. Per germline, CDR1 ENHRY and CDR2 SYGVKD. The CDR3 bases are TGTGCCTCTTCGTCGGGAACAACCTACAATGAGCAGTTCTTC. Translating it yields CASSSGTTYNEQFF.

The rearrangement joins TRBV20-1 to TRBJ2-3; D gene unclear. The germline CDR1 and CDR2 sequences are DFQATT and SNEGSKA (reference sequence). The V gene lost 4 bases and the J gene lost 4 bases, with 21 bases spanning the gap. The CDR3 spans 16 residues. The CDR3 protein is CSATRQTRTQADTQYF. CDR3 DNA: TGCAGTGCTACCCGCCAGACGAGGACCCAAGCAGATACGCAGTATTTT.

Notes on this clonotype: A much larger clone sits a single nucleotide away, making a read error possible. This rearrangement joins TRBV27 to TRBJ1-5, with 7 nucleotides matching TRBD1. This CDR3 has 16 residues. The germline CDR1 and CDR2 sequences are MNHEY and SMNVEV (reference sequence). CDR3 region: CASSLVGTVLNRPQHF. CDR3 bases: TGTGCCAGCAGTCTCGTTGGGACAGTGCTAAATCGGCCCCAGCATTTT.

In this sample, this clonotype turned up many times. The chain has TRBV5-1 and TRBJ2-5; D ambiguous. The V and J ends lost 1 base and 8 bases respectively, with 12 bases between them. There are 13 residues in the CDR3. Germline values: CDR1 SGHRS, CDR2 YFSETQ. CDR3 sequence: CASSLTAESTQYF. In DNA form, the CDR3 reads TGCGCCAGCAGCTTGACGGCAGAATCCACCCAGTACTTC.

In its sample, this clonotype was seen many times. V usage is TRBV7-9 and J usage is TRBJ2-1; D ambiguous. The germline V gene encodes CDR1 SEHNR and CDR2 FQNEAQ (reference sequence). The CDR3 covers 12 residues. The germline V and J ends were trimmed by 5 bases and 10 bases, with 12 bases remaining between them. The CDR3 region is CASSDPPGEQFF. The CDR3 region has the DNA TGTGCCAGCAGCGACCCTCCCGGGGAGCAGTTCTTC.

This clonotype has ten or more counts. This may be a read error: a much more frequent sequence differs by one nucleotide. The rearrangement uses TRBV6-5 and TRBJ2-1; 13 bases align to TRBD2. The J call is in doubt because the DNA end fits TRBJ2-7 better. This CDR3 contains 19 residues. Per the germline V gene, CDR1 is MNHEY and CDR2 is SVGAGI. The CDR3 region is CASSYLGTSGVSSYNEQYF. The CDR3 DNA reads TGTGCCAGCAGTTACCTCGGGACTAGCGGGGTGAGCTCCTACAATGAGCAGTACTTC.

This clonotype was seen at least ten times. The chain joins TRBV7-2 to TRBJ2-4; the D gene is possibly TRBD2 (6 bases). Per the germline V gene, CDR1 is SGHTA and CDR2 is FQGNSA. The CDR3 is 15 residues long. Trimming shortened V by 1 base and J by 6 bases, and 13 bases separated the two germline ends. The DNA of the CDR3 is TGTGCCAGCAGCTTAGAGGGACTCGCCGGAAACATTCAGTACTTC. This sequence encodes CASSLEGLAGNIQYF.

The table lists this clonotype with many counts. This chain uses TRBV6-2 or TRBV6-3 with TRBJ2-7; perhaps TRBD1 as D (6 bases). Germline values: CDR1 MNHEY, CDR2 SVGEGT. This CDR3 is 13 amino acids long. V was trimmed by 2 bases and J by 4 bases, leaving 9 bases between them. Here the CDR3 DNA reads TGTGCCAGCAGTTACCGGACAGTGTACGAGCAGTACTTC. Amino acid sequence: CASSYRTVYEQYF.

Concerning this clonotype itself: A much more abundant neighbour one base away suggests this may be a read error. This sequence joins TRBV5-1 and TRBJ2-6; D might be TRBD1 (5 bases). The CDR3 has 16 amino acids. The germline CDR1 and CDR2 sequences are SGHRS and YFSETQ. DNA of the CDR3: TGCGCCAGCAGCTTGTTTCGCGGCTCTGGGGCCAACGTCCTGATTTTC. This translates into CASSLFRGSGANVLIF.

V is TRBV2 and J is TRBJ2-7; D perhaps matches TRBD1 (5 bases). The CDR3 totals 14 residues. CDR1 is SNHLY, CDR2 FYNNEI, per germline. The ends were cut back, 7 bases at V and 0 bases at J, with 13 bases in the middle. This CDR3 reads CASTDSLSSYEQYF. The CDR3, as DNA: TGTGCCAGCACAGACAGCCTGAGCTCCTACGAGCAGTACTTC. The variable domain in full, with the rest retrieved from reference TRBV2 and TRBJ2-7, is EPEVTQTPSHQVTQMGQEVILRCVPISNHLYFYWYRQILGQKVEFLVSFYNNEISEKSEIFDDQFSVERPDGSNFTLKIRSTKLEDSAMYFCASTDSLSSYEQYFGPGTRLTVT.

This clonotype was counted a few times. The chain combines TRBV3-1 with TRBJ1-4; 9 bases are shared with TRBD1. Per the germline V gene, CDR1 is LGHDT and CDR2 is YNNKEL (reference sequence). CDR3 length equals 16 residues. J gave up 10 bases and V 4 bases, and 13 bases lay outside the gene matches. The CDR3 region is CASSLHRDREGGKLFF. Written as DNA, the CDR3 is TGTGCCAGCAGCCTCCACAGGGACAGGGAAGGGGGAAAACTGTTTTTT.

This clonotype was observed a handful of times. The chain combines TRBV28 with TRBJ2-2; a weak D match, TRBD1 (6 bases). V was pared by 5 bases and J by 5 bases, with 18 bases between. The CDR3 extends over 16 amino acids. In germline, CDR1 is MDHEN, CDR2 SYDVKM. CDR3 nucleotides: TGTGCCAGCAGTCCCCTGGACAGAAGCTGGACCGGGGAGCTGTTTTTT. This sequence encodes CASSPLDRSWTGELFF.

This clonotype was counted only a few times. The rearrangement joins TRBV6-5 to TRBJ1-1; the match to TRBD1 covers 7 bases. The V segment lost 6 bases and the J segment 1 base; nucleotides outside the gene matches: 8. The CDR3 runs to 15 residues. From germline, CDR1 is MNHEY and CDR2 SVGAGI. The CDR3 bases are TGTGCCAGCAGCGCATCGACAGGGTCGAACACTGAAGCTTTCTTT. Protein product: CASSASTGSNTEAFF.

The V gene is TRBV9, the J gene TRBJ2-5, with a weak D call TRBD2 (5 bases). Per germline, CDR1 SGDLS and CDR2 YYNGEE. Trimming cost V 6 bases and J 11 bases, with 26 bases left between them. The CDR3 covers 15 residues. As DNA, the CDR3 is TGTGCCAGCACCCCTGGGTCGGGGTTAGGCTATGAGCAGTACTTC. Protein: CASTPGSGLGYEQYF.

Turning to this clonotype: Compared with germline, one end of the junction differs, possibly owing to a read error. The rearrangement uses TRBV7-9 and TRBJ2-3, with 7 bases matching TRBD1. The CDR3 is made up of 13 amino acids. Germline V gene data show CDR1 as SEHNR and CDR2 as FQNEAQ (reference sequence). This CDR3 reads CASSLEGADTRYF. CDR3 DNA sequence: TGTGCCAGCAGCTTAGAGGGGGCAGATACGCGGTATTTT.

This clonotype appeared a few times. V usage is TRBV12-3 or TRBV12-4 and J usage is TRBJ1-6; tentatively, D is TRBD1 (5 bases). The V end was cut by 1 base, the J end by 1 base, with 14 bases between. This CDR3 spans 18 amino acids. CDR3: CASSLEWTPGSYNSPLHF. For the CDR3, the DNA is TGTGCCAGCAGTTTAGAGTGGACACCTGGGTCCTATAATTCACCCCTCCACTTT.

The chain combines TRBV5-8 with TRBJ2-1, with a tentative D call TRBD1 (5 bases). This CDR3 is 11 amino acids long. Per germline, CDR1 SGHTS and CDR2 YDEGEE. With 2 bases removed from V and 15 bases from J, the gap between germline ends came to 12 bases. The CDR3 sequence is CASSFSSGPFF. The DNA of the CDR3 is TGTGCCAGCAGCTTTTCTTCAGGGCCGTTCTTC.

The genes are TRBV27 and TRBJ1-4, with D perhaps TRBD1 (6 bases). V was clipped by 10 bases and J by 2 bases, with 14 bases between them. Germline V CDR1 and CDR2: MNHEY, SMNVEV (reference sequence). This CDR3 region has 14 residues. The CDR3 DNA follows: TGTGCCACCGCCGATACAGGGACTAATGAAAAACTGTTTTTT. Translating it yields CATADTGTNEKLFF.

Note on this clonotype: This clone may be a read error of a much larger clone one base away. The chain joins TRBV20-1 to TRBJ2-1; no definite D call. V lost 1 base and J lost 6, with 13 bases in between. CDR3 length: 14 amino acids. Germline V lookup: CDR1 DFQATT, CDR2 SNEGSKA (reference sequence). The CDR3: CSARGPGTTNEQFF. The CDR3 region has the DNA TGCAGTGCTAGAGGTCCCGGCACCACCAATGAGCAGTTCTTC.

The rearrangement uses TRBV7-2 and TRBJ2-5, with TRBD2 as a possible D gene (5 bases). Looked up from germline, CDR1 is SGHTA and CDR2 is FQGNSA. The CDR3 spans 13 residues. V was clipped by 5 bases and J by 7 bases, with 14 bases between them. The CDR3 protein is CASSNGVRGTQYF. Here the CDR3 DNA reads TGTGCCAGCAGCAACGGGGTCCGAGGGACCCAGTACTTC.

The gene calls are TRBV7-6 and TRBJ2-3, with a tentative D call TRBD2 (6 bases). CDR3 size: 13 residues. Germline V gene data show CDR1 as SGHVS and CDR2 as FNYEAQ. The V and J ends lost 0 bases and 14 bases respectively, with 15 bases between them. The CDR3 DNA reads TGTGCCAGCAGCTTAGCACGGGGGAGATACGCGTATTTT. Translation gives CASSLARGRYAYF.

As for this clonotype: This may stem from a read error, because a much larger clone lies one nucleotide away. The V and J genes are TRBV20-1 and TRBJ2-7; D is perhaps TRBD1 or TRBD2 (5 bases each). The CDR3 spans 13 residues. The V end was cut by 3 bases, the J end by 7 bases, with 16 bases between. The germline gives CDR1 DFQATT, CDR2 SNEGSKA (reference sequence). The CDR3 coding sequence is TGCAGTGCTAGTGGGGACCGAGGCAATGAGCAGTACTTC. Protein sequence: CSASGDRGNEQYF.